The subject of this entry is one T cell receptor (beta chain). Per the original data handling: Researchers report that nucleated cell counts were estimated from reference gene primer amplification. Sequencing used immunoSEQ multiplex PCR; TCRdb keeps in-frame clones, though not all of them. That table supplies the V and J calls and clone size; D and trimming were determined from the DNA. The table lists roughly 150,000 clones, approximately 90% of them singletons. The source of the sample is a study of blood T cell repertoires in COVID-19. Looking at the study overall: Samples representing acute and convalescent COVID-19 were sourced from the United States, Italy and Spain. PBMCs, B-cell-depleted T cells, or T cells were the source of the cDNA or gDNA that made up the material.

The CDR3 covers 13 residues. The germline V gene encodes CDR1 LNHDA and CDR2 SQIVND (reference sequence). J lost 3 bases, V lost 3 bases, and 2 bases had no gene match. The chain employs TRBV19 and TRBJ2-7; 7 bases fit TRBD1. Sequenced input: peripheral blood. The receptor was derived from a woman in her forties with acute or convalescent COVID-19. The CDR3 sequence is CASSIAGGYEQYF. CDR3 DNA: TGTGCCAGTAGTATTGCAGGGGGCTACGAGCAGTACTTC.